This T cell receptor beta chain was retrieved from a study of regulatory T cells in long-lasting Graves disease. Whole-study findings and limits: Accuracy could have been hurt by small sample size. Persistent disease was associated with favored TRBV28 usage and with favored use of TRBJ1-2 and TRBJ2-5.

Time point specified: newly diagnosed GD, antithyroid drugs for less than 3 months. Generation of the TCR library employed RNA extracted from PBMCs. As regards this clonotype: Its antigen is not identified.

Both iRepertoire HTBI primers and Arm-PCR of CDR3 regions were used to build the TCR beta libraries. TCRdb reprocessed the multiplex PCR reads via MiXCR and lists one record per CDR3 protein. The sample shows hundreds of thousands of distinct CDR3 sequences, approximately 13% of them seen only once. The germline CDR1 and CDR2 sequences are MNHNS and SASEGT. V shed 3 bases and J shed 5 bases, with 20 bases lying between them. The CDR3 spans 17 residues. This sample also appeared in a second study, on T cells in Graves' hyperthyroidism and ophthalmopathy. Turning to that study: The HTBI primer set drove a first-round RT-PCR of the TCR CDR3. Appearing also in blood were most of the thyroid clonotypes expanded above 0.001.

The sequencing used peripheral blood mononuclear cells (PBMCs), collected at new diagnosis, from a patient treated with antithyroid drugs. The sequence was collected from a man aged 25 to 40 with Graves disease. This chain uses TRBV6-1 with TRBJ2-1, with D perhaps matching TRBD2 (5 bases). The CDR3 sequence: CASSEGRLPGWNNEQFF. CDR3 coding DNA: TGTGCCAGCAGTGAGGGCAGGTTACCGGGATGGAACAATGAGCAGTTCTTC.